These 23 T cell receptor beta chains originate from one sample sequenced in a study of Ad26.COV2.S vaccination and SARS-CoV-2 variants. Treatment noted: around 19 received Ad26.COV2.S at low or high dose, single or two shots; a few received placebo; per-sample allocation not given. The study sampled participants on day 63 after the first vaccine or placebo injection. Libraries were prepared by immunoSEQ multiplex PCR; TCRdb keeps only in-frame clonotypes and omits some of them. The table has fewer than 500,000 clones, around nine tenths seen once. Source: peripheral blood, taken in a trial of Ad26.COV2.S vaccine versus placebo. These receptors were collected from a person between 18 and 60 years old who received the Ad26.COV2.S COVID-19 vaccine or a placebo.

The chain is built from TRBV7-2 and TRBJ1-2, with TRBD1 matching 9 bases. V gave up 5 bases and J gave up 6 bases; unmatched junction bases: 10. Germline assignment: CDR1 SGHTA and CDR2 FQGNSA. This CDR3 has 15 residues. The CDR3 loop reads CASSPAGQGRNGYTF. DNA for the CDR3: TGTGCCAGCAGCCCCGCGGGACAGGGCCGGAATGGCTACACCTTC. Complete variable domain (other parts from reference TRBV7-2 and TRBJ1-2): GAGVSQSPSNKVTEKGKDVELRCDPISGHTALYWYRQSLGQGLEFLIYFQGNSAPDKSGLPSDRFSAERTGGSVSTLTIQRTQQEDSAVYLCASSPAGQGRNGYTFGSGTRLTVV.

The V and J genes are TRBV19 and TRBJ1-4; TRBD1 aligns across 7 bases. Germline V gene data show CDR1 as LNHDA and CDR2 as SQIVND (reference sequence). The CDR3 extends over 18 amino acids. J gave up 6 bases and V 6 bases, and 19 bases lay outside the gene matches. The CDR3 DNA sequence: TGTGCCAGTAGCCCCCGGTCAGGGGGATCGGAACCTCATGAAAAACTGTTTTTT. It codes for CASSPRSGGSEPHEKLFF.

V usage is TRBV6-1 and J usage is TRBJ1-6; no clear D. Germline CDR1 is MNHNS and CDR2 is SASEGT. The V and J ends lost 2 bases and 7 bases respectively, with 9 bases between them. CDR3 length: 14 residues. The CDR3 protein is CASSENSLNSPLHF. The CDR3 DNA reads as TGTGCCAGCAGTGAAAACAGTTTAAATTCACCCCTCCACTTT.

The V gene is TRBV30, the J gene TRBJ1-1; 8 nucleotides align to TRBD1. Unmatched junction bases numbered 11, after V lost 4 bases and J lost 7 bases. The V gene's germline CDR1 is GTSNPN and CDR2 SVGIG (reference sequence). The CDR3 sequence is 14 residues long. The CDR3 is CAWNLGQGELEAFF. The CDR3 region has the DNA TGTGCCTGGAACCTCGGACAGGGAGAGCTTGAAGCTTTCTTT.

The V and J genes are TRBV5-8 and TRBJ1-5, with D uncertain. Germline assignment: CDR1 SGHTS and CDR2 YDEGEE. The V gene lost 2 bases and the J gene lost 4 bases, with 4 bases spanning the gap. This CDR3 has 12 amino acids. CDR3 loop: CASSFYNQPQHF. The CDR3 region has the DNA TGTGCCAGCAGCTTCTATAATCAGCCCCAGCATTTT.

The chain couples TRBV9 to TRBJ1-1, with D possibly TRBD1 on 6 matching bases. The CDR3 is made up of 17 amino acids. Germline V gene sequence: CDR1 SGDLS, CDR2 YYNGEE. V dropped 3 bases and J dropped 4 bases, with 22 bases sitting between them. CDR3 in DNA: TGTGCCAGCAGCGAGGGGCCTTCAGGGGTTCGAGGCACTGAAGCTTTCTTT. Encoded protein: CASSEGPSGVRGTEAFF. The full variable domain, in which reference TRBV9 and TRBJ1-1 provide the parts outside the CDR3, is DSGVTQTPKHLITATGQRVTLRCSPRSGDLSVYWYQQSLDQGLQFLIQYYNGEERAKGNILERFSAQQFPDLHSELNLSSLELGDSALYFCASSEGPSGVRGTEAFFGQGTRLTVV.

This chain connects TRBV21-1 to TRBJ1-1; the D call of TRBD1 is as the table states it, not checked on the DNA. TRBV21-1 counts as a pseudogene. This CDR3 has 16 amino acids. CDR3 sequence reads: CASSKARQGSNTEAFF. The CDR3 nucleotides read TGTGCCAGCAGCAAAGCGCGACAGGGCTCGAACACTGAAGCTTTCTTT.

The chain joins TRBV7-9 to TRBJ2-1; 14 bases align to TRBD2. The V segment lost 5 bases and the J segment 1 base; nucleotides outside the gene matches: 10. CDR1 and CDR2 from the germline V gene are SEHNR and FQNEAQ (reference sequence). CDR3 size: 19 residues. CDR3 in amino acids: CASSPRGTSGSGSYNEQFF. As DNA, the CDR3 is TGTGCCAGCAGCCCCCGAGGGACTAGCGGGAGTGGTTCCTACAATGAGCAGTTCTTC. The full variable domain, its missing parts supplied by reference TRBV7-9 and TRBJ2-1, is DTGVSQNPRHKITKRGQNVTFRCDPISEHNRLYWYRQTLGQGPEFLTYFQNEAQLEKSRLLSDRFSAERPKGSFSTLEIQRTEQGDSAMYLCASSPRGTSGSGSYNEQFFGPGTRLTVL.

The chain links TRBV19 to TRBJ2-5; no definite D call. Germline-derived CDR1 and CDR2 are LNHDA and SQIVND (reference sequence). The CDR3 loop spans 13 amino acids. V lost 5 bases to trimming and J lost 4 bases, with 11 bases between them. The CDR3 DNA follows: TGTGCCAGTAGTCGCCTAGGCCGAGAGACCCAGTACTTC. Translation: CASSRLGRETQYF.

V usage is TRBV2 and J usage is TRBJ2-3, with D unresolved. V dropped 3 bases and J dropped 0 bases, with 7 bases sitting between them. The V gene's germline CDR1 is SNHLY and CDR2 FYNNEI. The CDR3 spans 14 residues. This chain's CDR3 is CASSDWASTDTQYF. DNA for the CDR3: TGTGCCAGCAGTGATTGGGCAAGCACAGATACGCAGTATTTT.

The chain employs TRBV19 and TRBJ2-3; 9 bases map to TRBD1. This CDR3 is built from 15 residues. V shed 3 bases, J shed 3 bases, and the junction held 4 bases outside the gene matches. CDR1 and CDR2 from the germline V gene are LNHDA and SQIVND (reference sequence). The CDR3, as DNA: TGTGCCAGTAGTATGTACAGGGGGCAAACAGATACGCAGTATTTT. Its translation: CASSMYRGQTDTQYF.

The V call is TRBV7-9, the J call TRBJ1-1; no reliable D call. This CDR3 has 15 residues. The V and J ends lost 3 bases and 3 bases respectively, with 14 bases between them. The germline CDR1 and CDR2 sequences are SEHNR and FQNEAQ (reference sequence). The CDR3 region has the DNA TGTGCCAGCAGCTTTAGATCCGGGTATGACACTGAAGCTTTCTTT. Amino acids: CASSFRSGYDTEAFF.

The genes are TRBV19 and TRBJ2-3; no firm D call. Trimming left V 0 bases short and J 0 bases short, with 7 bases between. This CDR3 contains 15 residues. Germline V CDR1 and CDR2: LNHDA, SQIVND (reference sequence). CDR3 sequence (DNA): TGTGCCAGTAGTATAGACAAACGGAGCACAGATACGCAGTATTTT. This codes for CASSIDKRSTDTQYF.

V usage is TRBV6-2 or TRBV6-3 and J usage is TRBJ2-1; 11 bases are a match to TRBD2. Unmatched junction bases numbered 17, after V lost 4 bases and J lost 3 bases. From germline, CDR1 is MNHEY and CDR2 SVGEGT. This CDR3 is built from 20 residues. The CDR3, as DNA: TGTGCCAGCAGTTTGCCAATTATCCTAGCGGGAGGCGGCTTCTACAATGAGCAGTTCTTC. Encoded protein: CASSLPIILAGGGFYNEQFF.

This sequence joins TRBV6-2 or TRBV6-3 and TRBJ2-1; D is uncertain. V was clipped by 0 bases and J by 10 bases, with 7 bases between them. Germline V CDR1 and CDR2: MNHEY, SVGEGT. The CDR3 consists of 12 residues. This CDR3 is CASSYSYTEQFF. The DNA for the CDR3 is TGTGCCAGCAGTTACTCCTACACCGAGCAGTTCTTC.

This chain uses TRBV5-6 with TRBJ2-3, with D possibly being TRBD1 (5 bases). There are 14 residues in the CDR3. Germline V gives CDR1 SGHDT, CDR2 YYEEEE. Trimming took 1 base from V and 2 from J, leaving 8 bases between them. This chain's CDR3 is CASSLMGPTDTQYF. The CDR3 DNA reads TGTGCCAGCAGCTTGATGGGGCCCACAGATACGCAGTATTTT.

This chain joins TRBV3-1 (or the pseudogene TRBV3-2) and TRBJ1-4; D gene ambiguous. The CDR3 is made up of 13 amino acids. Germline V gene data show CDR1 as LGHDT and CDR2 as YNNKEL (reference sequence). V was trimmed by 0 bases and J by 4 bases, leaving 3 bases between them. The CDR3 region has the DNA TGTGCCAGCAGCCAAGAGAATAATGAAAAACTGTTTTTT. Protein sequence: CASSQENNEKLFF.

V gene TRBV5-6 combines with J gene TRBJ2-3, with D uncertain. Trimming pared 2 bases from V and 3 bases from J, leaving 7 bases between. The CDR3 is 13 residues long. Germline assignment: CDR1 SGHDT and CDR2 YYEEEE. Here the CDR3 reads CASSFGSTDTQYF. The CDR3 bases are TGTGCCAGCAGCTTCGGAAGTACAGATACGCAGTATTTT.

This clone was observed a single time. This chain joins TRBV30 and TRBJ2-2, with D maybe TRBD1 (5 bases). This CDR3 comprises 14 residues. Trimming left V 0 bases short and J 3 bases short, with 8 bases between. Germline CDR1 and CDR2: GTSNPN and SVGIG (reference sequence). The CDR3 DNA sequence: TGTGCCTGGAGTGTGGTCAGGGACACCGGGGAGCTGTTTTTT. Residues: CAWSVVRDTGELFF. The variable domain in full, completed from reference TRBV30 and TRBJ2-2, reads SQTIHQWPATLVQPVGSPLSLECTVEGTSNPNLYWYRQAAGRGLQLLFYSVGIGQISSEVPQNLSASRPQDRQFILSSKKLLLSDSGFYLCAWSVVRDTGELFFGEGSRLTVL.

The chain recombines TRBV5-1 with TRBJ1-1; D may be TRBD1 (5 bases). The CDR3 length is 14 residues. Between the trimmed V and J ends, which lost 0 bases and 4 bases, there was a span of 10 bases. Germline assignment: CDR1 SGHRS and CDR2 YFSETQ. CDR3 residues: CASSLAGGITEAFF. The CDR3 DNA sequence: TGCGCCAGCAGCTTGGCCGGGGGAATCACTGAAGCTTTCTTT.

The chain links TRBV4-1 to TRBJ2-7; D is unclear. CDR1 is MGHRA and CDR2 is YSYEKL in the germline V gene. Trimming stripped 0 bases from V and 0 bases from J, with 9 bases between. This CDR3 has 15 residues. Here the CDR3 reads CASSQELTISYEQYF. CDR3 nucleotides: TGCGCCAGCAGCCAAGAGTTGACAATCTCCTACGAGCAGTACTTC.

The genes are TRBV6-5 and TRBJ2-1; D remains ambiguous. CDR1 and CDR2 from the germline V gene are MNHEY and SVGAGI. The CDR3 runs 13 residues. Trimming stripped 4 bases from V and 7 bases from J, with 11 bases between. The CDR3 sequence is CASSSVGRNEQFF. The CDR3 DNA follows: TGTGCCAGCAGTTCCGTTGGAAGGAATGAGCAGTTCTTC.

This clone was recorded a few times. The chain uses TRBV7-2 and TRBJ1-3; possible D gene TRBD1, 6 bases. Looked up from germline, CDR1 is SGHTA and CDR2 is FQGNSA. The CDR3 covers 15 residues. V lost 5 bases, J lost 0 bases, and 11 bases lay in between. CDR3 bases: TGTGCCAGCAGCAACACAGGGCACTCTGGAAACACCATATATTTT. This sequence encodes CASSNTGHSGNTIYF.